Reported below is one TCR beta chain. Its antigen is as yet unknown. This entry comes from a study of a mutant IDH1 vaccine in newly diagnosed glioma. On the study more broadly: Of treated patients, around 60% were men and approximately 40% women, averaging around 42 years.

Time point denoted: week 11, during vaccination. Every single dose of the vaccine, 300 ug of mutant IDH1 20-mer peptide, came with topical imiquimod. New IDH1-mutant, ATRX-lost WHO grade 3 or 4 astrocytomas occurred in donors. Findings and limits, study-wide: The study observed vaccine-induced immune responses in roughly 93% of patients.

Data came from immunoSEQ multiplex PCR; TCRdb stores just in-frame clones and leaves some out. This sample has 60,000 or so clones, with around 91% found just once. The receptor comes from a man in his forties or fifties with glioma. The material sequenced was PBMCs, taken from a glioma patient whose treatment included an IDH1 peptide vaccine.

CDR3 DNA: TGCGCCAGCAGCCAATACCGGGACAGGGCTGAAAAACTGTTTTTT. Translating it yields CASSQYRDRAEKLFF. The V and J genes are TRBV4-1 and TRBJ1-4; 9 bases align to TRBD1. The ends lost 2 bases at V and 7 bases at J; junction bases unmatched: 5. CDR1 is MGHRA, CDR2 YSYEKL, per germline. The CDR3 is made up of 15 amino acids.